The 10 T cell receptor beta chains presented below share a single source sample, sequenced in a study of T-cell reconstitution after alpha-beta-depleted transplantation in children. Unique molecular identifiers were built into the TCRbeta library. MiXCR, run by TCRdb on the PCR reads, gives a single entry per CDR3 protein. The sample carries around 600,000 distinct CDR3 sequences, about 10% recorded once. The sample in question was PBMCs from the stem cell graft donor, obtained from the stem cell graft. The receptors stem from a human donor who donated a stem cell graft to a child with acute myeloid leukemia.

This clonotype was detected a few times. The chain has TRBV3-1 and TRBJ2-2; a weak D match, TRBD1 (5 bases). This CDR3 has 11 amino acids. V lost 10 bases and J lost 7, with 10 bases in between. Germline CDR1 reads LGHDT; CDR2 reads YNNKEL (reference sequence). The CDR3 DNA follows: TGTGCCATCCAGGGCGTCGGGGAGCTGTTTTTT. It translates to CAIQGVGELFF.

This clonotype has just a few counts. The chain has TRBV20-1 and TRBJ1-4, with a possible D match to TRBD1 (6 bases). CDR3 length equals 15 residues. The germline V and J ends were trimmed by 0 bases and 10 bases, with 18 bases remaining between them. CDR1 and CDR2 from the germline V gene are DFQATT and SNEGSKA (reference sequence). In DNA, the CDR3 is TGCAGTGCTAGAGACTACAGGGCAGCGGGAGGAAAACTGTTTTTT. Its translation is CSARDYRAAGGKLFF.

The chain recombines TRBV28 with TRBJ2-3; 8 positions agree with TRBD1. The V gene's germline CDR1 is MDHEN and CDR2 SYDVKM. V lost 1 base and J lost 5; bases outside the gene matches: 5. This CDR3 has 15 amino acids. The CDR3 region has the DNA TGTGCCAGCAGTTTATTCGCCAGGGGGCAAGATACGCAGTATTTT. Protein product: CASSLFARGQDTQYF.

This clonotype showed up many times. The V gene is TRBV20-1, the J gene TRBJ2-7; D ambiguous. CDR1 is DFQATT, CDR2 SNEGSKA, per germline (reference sequence). The CDR3 is 13 residues long. V lost 1 base, J lost 6 bases, and 13 bases lay in between. The CDR3 loop reads CSARAEVLREQYF. CDR3 bases: TGCAGTGCTAGAGCAGAGGTCCTTCGCGAGCAGTACTTC.

This clonotype was seen more than once but under ten times. The V call is TRBV7-2, the J call TRBJ2-1; perhaps TRBD1 as D (6 bases). This CDR3 has 16 amino acids. Per germline, CDR1 SGHTA and CDR2 FQGNSA. V was trimmed by 0 bases and J by 4 bases, leaving 13 bases between them. CDR3 DNA: TGTGCCAGCAGCTTAGCGGTTCAGGGGCGGTACAATGAGCAGTTCTTC. As protein: CASSLAVQGRYNEQFF.

This rearrangement joins TRBV3-1 to TRBJ1-5; perhaps TRBD1 as D (5 bases). CDR3 length equals 14 residues. Germline lookup yields CDR1 LGHDT and CDR2 YNNKEL (reference sequence). The CDR3 DNA is TGTGCTCCCCGGGGGTCCGATAGCAATCAGCCCCAGCATTTT. This codes for CAPRGSDSNQPQHF.

V gene TRBV20-1 combines with J gene TRBJ2-7; 8 bases align to TRBD2. The CDR3 contains 14 residues. Germline V gene data show CDR1 as DFQATT and CDR2 as SNEGSKA (reference sequence). CDR3 in DNA: TGCAGCGGGCGGAAAGCGGGGGTTCTCTACGAGCAGTACTTC. Translation: CSGRKAGVLYEQYF.

This clonotype was picked up many times. This sequence joins TRBV7-9 and TRBJ1-5; D unclear. This CDR3 contains 13 residues. Germline CDR1 is SEHNR and CDR2 is FQNEAQ (reference sequence). With 6 bases removed from V and 4 bases from J, the gap between germline ends came to 10 bases. CDR3 DNA sequence: TGTGCCAGCAGTTTGTCCCCGAATCAGCCCCAGCATTTT. Protein product: CASSLSPNQPQHF.

This clonotype turned up a few times. CDR3 nucleotide sequence: TGTGCCAGCAGCTTAGTCTCGAGCCCGAGGGGCTTCTACGAGCAGTACTTC. Protein: CASSLVSSPRGFYEQYF. This chain uses TRBV7-8 with TRBJ2-7; either TRBD1 or TRBD2 may supply D (5 bases each). The CDR3 has 17 residues. CDR1 and CDR2 (germline): SGHVS, FQNEAQ. The germline V and J ends were trimmed by 1 base and 3 bases, with 19 bases remaining between them. Full variable domain (rest looked up from reference TRBV7-8 and TRBJ2-7): GAGVSQSPRYKVAKRGQDVALRCDPISGHVSLFWYQQALGQGPEFLTYFQNEAQLDKSGLPSDRFFAERPEGSVSTLKIQRTQQEDSAVYLCASSLVSSPRGFYEQYFGPGTRLTVT.

The chain employs TRBV6-2 or TRBV6-3 and TRBJ2-1; 13 bases agree with TRBD2. This CDR3 is built from 20 residues. V gave up 7 bases and J gave up 0 bases; unmatched junction bases: 15. The germline V gene has CDR1 MNHEY and CDR2 SVGEGT. The CDR3 spells CASTRPGGLAGSASYNEQFF. For the CDR3, the DNA is TGTGCCAGCACCCGACCCGGGGGACTAGCGGGATCCGCCTCCTACAATGAGCAGTTCTTC.